A selection of T cell receptor beta chains follows, all from one sample in a study of T cells after yellow fever vaccination. TCRdb used MiXCR to reprocess the 5' RACE reads, holding one entry per CDR3 protein. Of under 400,000 distinct CDR3 sequences in the sample, around an eighth were seen once. The material sequenced was CD4+ T cells sorted from PBMCs, taken 15 days after the yellow fever booster vaccination. Receptor source: a man between 18 and 35 years old who received the YFV17D yellow fever vaccine. The CDR3 runs from the conserved cysteine through the conserved F or W. D genes are given only for firm matches. The size field is filled for only some rows; it gives once, few, many or a size class.

clone size	V gene	D gene	J gene	CDR3 DNA	CDR3 protein
few	TRBV9	TRBD1	TRBJ2-4	TGTGCCAGCAGCGGCAAGGGACAGGGTACCATTCAGTACTTC	CASSGKGQGTIQYF
many	TRBV6-2/TRBV6-3	-	TRBJ1-5	TGTGCCAGCTACAGCGGGGGGGCAGGCAATCAGCCCCAGCATTTT	CASYSGGAGNQPQHF
many	TRBV10-3	-	TRBJ2-3	TGTGCCATCAGTGAACAGGGAAGGACAGATACGCAGTATTTT	CAISEQGRTDTQYF
-	TRBV6-2/TRBV6-3	-	TRBJ2-2	TGTGCCAGCAGTTATCGGCCGAACACCGGGGAGCTGTTTTTT	CASSYRPNTGELFF
-	TRBV18	-	TRBJ1-2	TGTGCCAGCTCACCGCAGGACAGCCACTTACGTTATGGCTACACCTTC	CASSPQDSHLRYGYTF
-	TRBV5-4	-	TRBJ2-6	TGTGCCAGCAGTTTCCGGGACCGGGGTTACTCTGGGGCCAACGTCCTGACTTTC	CASSFRDRGYSGANVLTF
-	TRBV11-2	-	TRBJ2-5	TGTGCCAGCAGCCCGGAGGGACATCTACAAGAGACCCAGTACTTC	CASSPEGHLQETQYF
-	TRBV14	-	TRBJ2-4	TGTGCCAGCAGCCAGGGTTACGACATTCAGTACTTC	CASSQGYDIQYF
few	TRBV30	-	TRBJ1-5	TGTGCCTGGAGTGTACAAGGGGGCAATCAGCCCCAGCATTTT	CAWSVQGGNQPQHF
-	TRBV7-9	-	TRBJ1-5	TGTGCCAGCAGCTTTCACGCAGGGTCTTATAGCAATCAGCCCCAGCATTTT	CASSFHAGSYSNQPQHF
few	TRBV7-3	TRBD2	TRBJ2-3	TGTGCCAGCAGCTTATCGAACGGGGGGAAGACAGATACGCAGTATTTT	CASSLSNGGKTDTQYF
few	TRBV12-3/TRBV12-4	TRBD2	TRBJ2-7	TGTGCCAGCAGTTTCCCCGGGACTAGCGGGGACGAGCAGTACTTC	CASSFPGTSGDEQYF
many	TRBV4-2	TRBD2	TRBJ2-2	TGTGCCAGCAGCCAAGATAACCGGGGGGGCCGGGAGCTGTTTTTT	CASSQDNRGGRELFF
-	TRBV7-6	-	TRBJ2-1	TGTGCCAGCAGCTTAGCGCTTTTTGGGACTTATAATGAGCAGTTCTTC	CASSLALFGTYNEQFF
few	TRBV5-6	-	TRBJ1-1	TGTGCCAGCAGCTCGATAGGGGTGGATGAAGCTTTCTTT	CASSSIGVDEAFF
few	TRBV3-1	-	TRBJ2-2	TGTGCCAGCAGCCCGGGACGTGGGGAGCTGTTTTTT	CASSPGRGELFF
-	TRBV12-3/TRBV12-4	-	TRBJ1-1	TGTGCCAGCAGTCTGGGGGAGTTGGGAGCTTTCTTT	CASSLGELGAFF
few	TRBV3-1	TRBD1	TRBJ2-1	TGTGCCAGCAGCCATGCATACAGGACAGGGCGGGTGGCCTACAATGAGCAGTTCTTC	CASSHAYRTGRVAYNEQFF
-	TRBV5-1	-	TRBJ1-6	TGCGCCAGCAACTGGGACTTAAATTCACCCCTCCACTTT	CASNWDLNSPLHF
-	TRBV20-1	-	TRBJ1-2	TGCAGTGCTAGAGATCAAGGGGAGATCTTCTATGGCTACACCTTC	CSARDQGEIFYGYTF
few	TRBV7-6	TRBD1	TRBJ1-1	TGTGCCAGCAGTCACCGGGACAGGGGATCTGAAGCTTTCTTT	CASSHRDRGSEAFF
many	TRBV6-6	TRBD1	TRBJ2-3	TGTGCCAGCAGGGGTTATCGGACAGGGGAGGTTACGCAGTATTTT	CASRGYRTGEVTQYF
-	TRBV15	-	TRBJ2-1	TGTGCCACCAGCAGAGATCCTGGGACTAATGAGCAGTTCTTC	CATSRDPGTNEQFF
many	TRBV12-3/TRBV12-4	TRBD1	TRBJ1-1	TGTGCCAGCAAGCCCCTCGGACAGGGCGCTGAAGCTTTCTTT	CASKPLGQGAEAFF
-	TRBV12-5	-	TRBJ1-5	TGTGCTAGTGCCCTATCCAATCAGCCCCAGCATTTT	CASALSNQPQHF
-	TRBV7-2	-	TRBJ2-2	TGTGCCAGCAGTCGGACGGCGGAGACCGGGGAGCTGTTTTTT	CASSRTAETGELFF
-	TRBV5-8	-	TRBJ2-2	TGTGCCAGCAGCTTGTATCGCACCGGGGAGCTGTTTTTT	CASSLYRTGELFF
few	TRBV5-6	-	TRBJ2-5	TGTGCCAGCAGCCGACGGGTGGAGACCCAGTACTTC	CASSRRVETQYF
few	TRBV5-1	-	TRBJ1-4	TGCGCCAGCAGCCGAGTTTTCGGGGCCCGTAATGAAAAACTGTTTTTT	CASSRVFGARNEKLFF
few	TRBV29-1	TRBD2	TRBJ2-1	TGCAGCGTTGGCCCTAGCGGGGGTTACAATGAGCAGTTCTTC	CSVGPSGGYNEQFF
-	TRBV25-1	-	TRBJ2-1	TGTGCCAGCATCATAGGGGCGGGCAATGAGCAGTTCTTC	CASIIGAGNEQFF
-	TRBV7-2	-	TRBJ2-1	TGTGCCAGCAGCCTGGGGGGGGCCGGGTGGTATGAGCAGTTCTTC	CASSLGGAGWYEQFF
-	TRBV5-6	-	TRBJ1-5	TGTGCCAGCAGCTTGTACGAGGCTCAGCCCCAGCATTTT	CASSLYEAQPQHF
few	TRBV2	TRBD2	TRBJ2-2	TGTGCCAGCTCCTCAGCGGGGGGGCAAAGGGAGCTGTTTTTT	CASSSAGGQRELFF
few	TRBV3-1	TRBD2	TRBJ2-1	TGTGCCAGCAGCCAAGAGTTAGCGGGTTACAATGAGCAGTTCTTC	CASSQELAGYNEQFF
many	TRBV5-1	-	TRBJ1-2	TGCGCCAGCAGCTTGACAGACTATGGCTACACCTTC	CASSLTDYGYTF
few	TRBV12-3/TRBV12-4	-	TRBJ2-5	TGTGCCAGCAGGCTAGAGGGAGGGACACCAGAGACCCAGTACTTC	CASRLEGGTPETQYF
-	TRBV4-3	-	TRBJ1-1	TGCGCCAGCAGCCAAGCGGGGTTCAACACTGAAGCTTTCTTT	CASSQAGFNTEAFF
-	TRBV7-2	-	TRBJ2-5	TGTGCCAGCAGCTTCGTTCAGGGAGAGACCCAGTACTTC	CASSFVQGETQYF
few	TRBV12-3/TRBV12-4	-	TRBJ2-5	TGTGCCAGCCGATCCGGGACGGCCCAAGAGACCCAGTACTTC	CASRSGTAQETQYF
few	TRBV20-1	TRBD1	TRBJ2-6	TGCAGTGCTAGACTCCGGACAGGGGCCGGGGCCAACGTCCTGACTTTC	CSARLRTGAGANVLTF
-	TRBV18	TRBD1	TRBJ2-3	TGTGCCAGCTCACGACAGGGCCAAACAGATACGCAGTATTTT	CASSRQGQTDTQYF
-	TRBV6-5	TRBD1	TRBJ2-1	TGTGCCAGCAGTTTAACCCGGGACAGGGTTGTGGATGAGCAGTTCTTC	CASSLTRDRVVDEQFF
-	TRBV2	-	TRBJ2-5	TGTGCCAGCAGTGAATTGGAGGGAGAGACCCAGTACTTC	CASSELEGETQYF
-	TRBV15	TRBD1	TRBJ2-5	TGTGCCACCAGCAGAGATCGGGTTCCGACAGGGGGGAGCACCCAGTACTTC	CATSRDRVPTGGSTQYF
-	TRBV6-6	-	TRBJ2-3	TGTGCCAGCAGACGTGACCCGCCGGATACGCAGTATTTT	CASRRDPPDTQYF
few	TRBV7-8	-	TRBJ2-1	TGTGCCAGCAGCTTAAGGCTGGAGCGGCGGCAGTTCTTC	CASSLRLERRQFF
-	TRBV29-1	-	TRBJ1-3	TGCAGCGTCGACCCTGGAGGGGCTGGAAACACCATATATTTT	CSVDPGGAGNTIYF
few	TRBV4-2	-	TRBJ1-2	TGTGCCAGCAGCCCCCCAGGGAGAACAAACTATGGCTACACCTTC	CASSPPGRTNYGYTF
few	TRBV6-6	-	TRBJ1-6	TGTGCCAGCAGGGGGGAAGACCACTCACCCCTCCACTTT	CASRGEDHSPLHF
many	TRBV2	-	TRBJ2-5	TGTGCCAGCAGAGATCAAGGGGAGACCCAGTACTTC	CASRDQGETQYF
-	TRBV24-1	TRBD2	TRBJ2-1	TGTGCCACCAGCCCTTGGTCGGGGGGGGGGCCGGACAATGAGCAGTTCTTC	CATSPWSGGGPDNEQFF
few	TRBV6-1	-	TRBJ2-3	TGTGCCAGCAGTGAATTTGGGGCAGCGGTCGGATATACGCAGTATTTT	CASSEFGAAVGYTQYF
few	TRBV2	-	TRBJ2-2	TGTGCCAGCAGTCGGGACACCAGCGGGGAGCTGTTTTTT	CASSRDTSGELFF
few	TRBV10-3	-	TRBJ1-3	TGTGCCACCGGCTCTGGAAACACCATATATTTT	CATGSGNTIYF
few	TRBV7-2	-	TRBJ2-3	TGTGCCAGCAGTACAGCATTACACTCAGATACGCAGTATTTT	CASSTALHSDTQYF
many	TRBV5-6	-	TRBJ1-1	TGTGCCAGCAGCTTGTGGACAGTGAACACTGAAGCTTTCTTT	CASSLWTVNTEAFF
few	TRBV5-5	-	TRBJ1-1	TGTGCCAGCAGCTTGCTCCGCACTGAAGCTTTCTTT	CASSLLRTEAFF
-	TRBV7-2	-	TRBJ2-2	TGTGCCAGCAGCTTATCCACTAGGACCGGGGAGCTGTTTTTT	CASSLSTRTGELFF